These T cell receptor beta chains were read from a single sample in a study of blood T cell repertoires in COVID-19. TCRdb's copy holds only in-frame clones and misses some; the assay was immunoSEQ multiplex PCR. Of nearly 200,000 clones in the sample, approximately 84% were seen once. The sequenced sample consisted of PBMCs or T cells enriched from blood (not recorded which). The source is a man in his forties who had recovered from COVID-19. The CDR3 runs from the conserved cysteine through the conserved F or W. D genes are given only for firm matches. Size tells how often a clone was seen (once, few, many) or the class of an expanded clone, and some rows leave it out.

clone size	J gene	V gene	D gene	CDR3 DNA	CDR3 protein
NA	TRBJ1-4	TRBV19	TRBD1	TGTGCCAGTAGCCGTTCCGGGACAGACAATGAAAAACTGTTTTTT	CASSRSGTDNEKLFF
NA	TRBJ2-5	TRBV29-1	NA	TGCAGCGTCGAGGGACTGGGAGAGACCCAGTACTTC	CSVEGLGETQYF
NA	TRBJ1-2	TRBV18	NA	TGTGCCAGCTCACCACAGGAACAGGATGGCTACACCTTC	CASSPQEQDGYTF
once	TRBJ2-7	TRBV5-5	TRBD1	TGTGCCAGCAGCTTGGGCGGACAGGGGGCTTACGAGCAGTACTTC	CASSLGGQGAYEQYF
NA	TRBJ2-7	TRBV19	NA	TGTGCCAGTAGTTTAACGAAAGGGGGCTACGAGCAGTACTTC	CASSLTKGGYEQYF
NA	TRBJ1-1	TRBV5-1	NA	TGCGCCAGCAGCTTAAATCAGGGGTTGACTGAAGCTTTCTTT	CASSLNQGLTEAFF
NA	TRBJ1-5	TRBV28	TRBD1	TGTGCCAGCCTGGGACAGACCAATCAGCCCCAGCATTTT	CASLGQTNQPQHF
NA	TRBJ1-1	TRBV30	NA	TGTGCCTGGAGCAGGGACACGAACACTGAAGCTTTCTTT	CAWSRDTNTEAFF
few	TRBJ1-1	TRBV6-5	TRBD1	TGTGCCAGCAGGCATGACAGGGGGAACACTGAAGCTTTCTTT	CASRHDRGNTEAFF
NA	TRBJ2-7	TRBV5-1	NA	TGCGCCAGCGGTGCAGGGGGGCGTATTTACGAGCAGTACTTC	CASGAGGRIYEQYF
NA	TRBJ1-5	TRBV5-5	NA	TGTGCCAGCAGCCAAGGTTCGGGAAACCAGCCCCAGCATTTT	CASSQGSGNQPQHF
NA	TRBJ1-3	TRBV2	NA	TGTGCCAGCAGATTGACAGAAAATACCTCTGGAAACACCATATATTTT	CASRLTENTSGNTIYF
NA	TRBJ1-5	TRBV29-1	NA	TGCAGCGTCCGGAGCGGGAATCAGCCCCAGCATTTT	CSVRSGNQPQHF
NA	TRBJ2-6	TRBV5-1	TRBD1	TGCGCCAGCAGACAGGGGCATCTCTCTGGGGCCAACGTCCTGACTTTC	CASRQGHLSGANVLTF
NA	TRBJ1-5	TRBV7-2	NA	TGTGCCAGCAGCCTGGGCGAGGGGGTGAACCAGCCCCAGCATTTT	CASSLGEGVNQPQHF
NA	TRBJ1-1	TRBV20-1	NA	TGCAGTGCGGGCATCGCTGAAGCTTTCTTT	CSAGIAEAFF
NA	TRBJ2-7	TRBV6-5	NA	TGTGCCAGCAGGGCCCTCCGTGAGCAGTACTTC	CASRALREQYF
NA	TRBJ2-7	TRBV7-9	TRBD1	TGTGCCAGCAGCTTAAGCCCGGACAGGGGATCCTACGAGCAGTACTTC	CASSLSPDRGSYEQYF
few	TRBJ1-3	TRBV7-2	TRBD1	TGTGCCAGCAGCTTAATGCGACAGGGTTCCGGAAACACCATATATTTT	CASSLMRQGSGNTIYF
once	TRBJ2-2	TRBV28	NA	TGTGCCAGCAGTACCCCATCGGGGAACACCGGGGAGCTGTTTTTT	CASSTPSGNTGELFF
NA	TRBJ1-1	TRBV10-3	NA	TGTGCCACCAGGGGTTATCTAGGAGCTGAAGCTTTCTTT	CATRGYLGAEAFF
NA	TRBJ1-3	TRBV2	TRBD1	TGTGCCAGCAGCCGGGACAGTACTACTGGAAACACCATATATTTT	CASSRDSTTGNTIYF
NA	TRBJ2-3	TRBV9	TRBD2	TGTGCCAGCAGCGTGACTAGCGGGGCCACAGATACGCAGTATTTT	CASSVTSGATDTQYF
NA	TRBJ2-5	TRBV19	TRBD1	TGTGCCAGTTGTCAGGGGGCCGGAGAGACCCAGTACTTC	CASCQGAGETQYF
NA	TRBJ2-5	TRBV5-4	TRBD2	TGTGCCAGCAGCTTTTGGGGGGGAGAGACCCAGTACTTC	CASSFWGGETQYF
NA	TRBJ1-2	TRBV14	NA	TGTGCCAGCAGCCAAGATCCCGGAGTCCCCTCCCTTGGCTACACCTTC	CASSQDPGVPSLGYTF
NA	TRBJ2-7	TRBV13	TRBD2	TGTGCCAGCAGTATTGACAGGGCAGTGAGCGGGGGGTCCTACGAGCAGTACTTC	CASSIDRAVSGGSYEQYF